One and the same sample provided the 14 T cell receptor beta chains below, sequenced in a study of regulatory T cells in long-lasting Graves disease. Investigators prepared the TCR beta libraries by applying iRepertoire HTBI primers and Arm-PCR of CDR3 regions. A single record per CDR3 protein comes from TCRdb applying MiXCR to the multiplex PCR reads. The sample consists of about 310,000 distinct CDR3 sequences, 18% of them appearing once. This sample's time point: newly diagnosed GD, antithyroid drugs for less than 3 months. Generation of the TCR library employed RNA extracted from PBMCs. The sample in question was peripheral blood mononuclear cells (PBMCs), obtained at new diagnosis, from a patient treated with antithyroid drugs. The receptors were gathered from a female donor with Graves disease.

A few counts support this clonotype. The chain employs TRBV19 and TRBJ2-1, with D perhaps TRBD1 (5 bases). Germline CDR1 reads LNHDA; CDR2 reads SQIVND (reference sequence). Trimming took off 9 bases at V and 3 bases at J, with 9 bases between the two ends. CDR3 size: 12 residues. CDR3 sequence: CASPQGYNEQFF. For the CDR3, the DNA is TGTGCCAGCCCTCAGGGCTACAATGAGCAGTTCTTC.

The CDR3 sequence is CASNGGAKNIQYF. As DNA, the CDR3 is TGTGCCAGCAATGGGGGAGCCAAAAACATTCAGTACTTC. J is TRBJ2-4 and V is TRBV28, with D perhaps being TRBD1 or TRBD2 (5 bases each). Trimming shortened V by 7 bases and J by 0 bases, and 7 bases separated the two germline ends. CDR3 length: 13 amino acids. Germline V gives CDR1 MDHEN, CDR2 SYDVKM.

A few counts support this clonotype. A read error is the likely source, as a far larger clone sits one nucleotide away. V usage is TRBV29-1 and J usage is TRBJ2-1; D not resolved. The germline V gene has CDR1 SQVTM and CDR2 ANQGSEA. V dropped 3 bases and J dropped 10 bases, with 16 bases sitting between them. The CDR3 sequence is 13 residues long. The CDR3 coding sequence is TGCAGCGTTGAGCGTACCTCCTCCTACGAGCAGTTCTTC. Its protein product is CSVERTSSYEQFF.

On this clonotype itself: Relative to the germline gene, one junction end is altered; a read error may explain this. The V and J genes are TRBV30 and TRBJ2-1; tentative D call: TRBD2 (6 bases). The CDR3 is 14 amino acids. The germline V gene encodes CDR1 GTSNPN and CDR2 SVGIG (reference sequence). The CDR3 loop is CVWSGGEAGNEQFF. As DNA, the CDR3 is TGTGTCTGGAGTGGAGGGGAGGCGGGCAATGAGCAGTTCTTC.

This clonotype was picked up many times. The chain employs TRBV27 and TRBJ2-5; D gene ambiguous. V lost 1 base to trimming and J lost 3 bases, with 9 bases between them. Germline loops: CDR1 MNHEY, CDR2 SMNVEV (reference sequence). CDR3 length: 14 residues. In DNA, the CDR3 is TGTGCCAGCAGTTTATATGGTGGAGAAGAGACCCAGTACTTC. Its protein product is CASSLYGGEETQYF.

This clonotype was recorded many times. The chain recombines TRBV6-1 with TRBJ1-6; possible D gene TRBD1, 6 bases. The CDR3 totals 17 residues. The germline V gene encodes CDR1 MNHNS and CDR2 SASEGT. Trimming stripped 6 bases from V and 9 bases from J, with 24 bases between. The CDR3 DNA sequence: TGTGCCAGCAGCCTTAGGACAGCGGTCCGCACCGGTTCACCCCTCCACTTT. Protein: CASSLRTAVRTGSPLHF.

For this clonotype: A much larger clone lies one base from this, so it may be a read error. J is TRBJ1-5 and V is TRBV12-3 or TRBV12-4, with TRBD1 matching over 7 bases. J gave up 6 bases and V 9 bases, and 8 bases lay outside the gene matches. This CDR3 spans 13 amino acids. The CDR3, as DNA: TGTGCCAGTTCACAGGGGATGGCTCAGCCCCAGCATTTT. This encodes CASSQGMAQPQHF.

The chain is built from TRBV24-1 and TRBJ2-5, with D possibly TRBD1 on 6 matching bases. Germline-derived CDR1 and CDR2 are KGHDR and SFDVKD. This CDR3 region has 13 residues. V lost 5 bases, J lost 1 base, and 7 bases lay in between. CDR3 sequence reads: CATSGQVQETQYF. Written as DNA, the CDR3 is TGTGCCACCAGTGGACAGGTCCAAGAGACCCAGTACTTC.

This clonotype was counted a few times. A read error is possible here, since a much larger clone lies one base away. V and J are TRBV28 and TRBJ1-2; no reliable D call. From germline, CDR1 is MDHEN and CDR2 SYDVKM. The CDR3 is made up of 10 amino acids. CDR3 protein: CTTLLAGYTF. For the CDR3, the DNA is TGTACCACCCTCTTAGCGGGCTACACCTTC.

In its sample, this clonotype was seen many times. The chain combines TRBV27 with TRBJ2-3; 12 bases map to TRBD2. The length of the CDR3 is 18 residues. Looked up from germline, CDR1 is MNHEY and CDR2 is SMNVEV (reference sequence). J lost 5 bases, V lost 5 bases, and 14 bases had no gene match. The CDR3 reads CASSKGSGLAGIVDTQYF. CDR3 DNA: TGTGCCAGCAGTAAGGGTTCAGGACTAGCGGGAATAGTAGATACGCAGTATTTT.

At least ten counts were recorded for this clonotype. The rearrangement joins TRBV28 to TRBJ2-3, with D tentatively TRBD1 (5 bases). Germline lookup yields CDR1 MDHEN and CDR2 SYDVKM. Trimming removed 6 bases at V and 2 bases at J, with 12 bases between. This CDR3 has 14 amino acids. This CDR3 reads CASRKRTYTDTQYF. The CDR3 region has the DNA TGTGCCAGCAGAAAAAGGACATACACAGATACGCAGTATTTT.

This clonotype was seen more than once but under ten times. CDR3 amino acids: CATQGFSREQFF. DNA of the CDR3: TGTGCCACTCAGGGATTCAGTCGTGAGCAGTTCTTC. The chain carries TRBV6-2 or TRBV6-3 and TRBJ2-1, with D perhaps matching TRBD1 (5 bases). CDR3 length: 12 amino acids. CDR1 is MNHEY and CDR2 is SVGEGT in the germline V gene. Trimming shortened V by 10 bases and J by 9 bases, and 16 bases separated the two germline ends.

The rearrangement uses TRBV29-1 and TRBJ1-2; no clear D. V lost 7 bases and J lost 5, with 20 bases in between. The CDR3 is made up of 14 amino acids. In germline, CDR1 is SQVTM, CDR2 ANQGSEA. CDR3 nucleotides: TGCAGCGCCCAGGAGGTCTCGACCCCGTATGGCTACACCTTC. Its protein is CSAQEVSTPYGYTF.

This clonotype was counted only a few times. The chain recombines TRBV5-1 with TRBJ2-7; 9 positions match TRBD1. This CDR3 is built from 15 residues. V dropped 1 base and J dropped 3; count of bases not matched to a gene: 5. Germline CDR1 and CDR2: SGHRS and YFSETQ. CDR3 nucleotide sequence: TGCGCCAGCAGCTTGCGACAGGGGGTTAACTACGAGCAGTACTTC. Its protein product is CASSLRQGVNYEQYF.